This TCR beta chain is drawn from a study of HIV-infected patients and healthy controls. The wider study: About 70% of the sixteen became undetectable by the second bleed, and all after another year of therapy.

The repertoire came from unfractionated whole blood and reflected all unsorted peripheral T cells. Alpha and beta constant-region primers primed reverse transcription of 400 to 500 ng RNA. Each of the alpha and beta chains got its own library through chain-specific third strand synthesis with indices. TCRdb redid the calling of the 5' RACE reads with MiXCR, one entry per CDR3 protein. In the table there are under 7,500 distinct CDR3 sequences, about 10% of which are singletons. General study findings and limits: Compared with healthy controls, HIV-infected patients showed less CDR3 sharing between individuals. HIV+ repertoires were severely depleted of MAIT alpha-chain CDR3s, unlike healthy controls.

V shed 2 bases and J shed 6 bases, with 14 bases lying between them. Per germline, CDR1 GTSNPN and CDR2 SVGIG (reference sequence). CDR3 size: 13 residues. Concerning this clonotype itself: What it binds is unknown.

The chain couples TRBV30 to TRBJ2-7; TRBD2 might be the D (6 bases). This clonotype was sampled from an adult with HIV infection. Sequencing was performed on blood, taken before antiretroviral therapy. The CDR3 loop reads CAWSRGDGGEQYF. CDR3 DNA: TGTGCCTGGAGTCGCGGGGATGGAGGCGAGCAGTACTTC. Based on the CDR3 plus reference TRBV30 and TRBJ2-7, the full variable domain is SQTIHQWPATLVQPVGSPLSLECTVEGTSNPNLYWYRQAAGRGLQLLFYSVGIGQISSEVPQNLSASRPQDRQFILSSKKLLLSDSGFYLCAWSRGDGGEQYFGPGTRLTVT.